A single sample gave rise to the 23 T cell receptor beta chains below, sequenced in a study of blood T cell repertoires in COVID-19. Assay used: immunoSEQ multiplex PCR; TCRdb lists only in-frame clones, some missing. This sample has 400,000 to 450,000 clones, with about 91% found just once. Sequencing input: peripheral blood. These receptors came from a woman aged 50 to 65 with COVID-19, enrolled during active disease.

The chain employs TRBV4-1 and TRBJ1-4, with D perhaps matching TRBD1 (6 bases). The ends were cut back, 0 bases at V and 4 bases at J, with 18 bases in the middle. CDR1 MGHRA and CDR2 YSYEKL come from the germline V gene. The CDR3 contains 18 residues. The CDR3 reads CASSQDDKQGPGNEKLFF. The CDR3 region has the DNA TGCGCCAGCAGCCAAGATGATAAGCAGGGGCCTGGTAATGAAAAACTGTTTTTT.

The rearrangement joins TRBV7-2 to TRBJ2-7, with a tentative D call TRBD1 (6 bases). The CDR3 totals 16 residues. Germline CDR1 and CDR2: SGHTA and FQGNSA. Trimming stripped 1 base from V and 0 bases from J, with 13 bases between. CDR3 coding DNA: TGTGCCAGCAGCTTAGATATAGGACAGTCCTCCTACGAGCAGTACTTC. As protein: CASSLDIGQSSYEQYF.

This clone was recorded once. The genes are TRBV7-3 and TRBJ2-3; 11 bases fit TRBD1. The V and J ends lost 5 bases and 9 bases, in that order; junction bases with no gene match: 4. Germline V gene lookup returns CDR1 SGHTA and CDR2 FQGTGA. This CDR3 has 13 amino acids. CDR3 DNA sequence: TGTGCCAGCAGCACTGGGACAGGGGGAACGCAGTATTTT. This gives the protein CASSTGTGGTQYF.

The chain joins TRBV6-2 or TRBV6-3 to TRBJ1-2; 7 bases match TRBD1. Germline V CDR1 and CDR2: MNHEY, SVGEGT. The V segment lost 2 bases and the J segment 4 bases; nucleotides outside the gene matches: 7. The CDR3 extends over 15 amino acids. The CDR3: CASSYGRGALYGYTF. For the CDR3, the DNA is TGTGCCAGCAGTTACGGCAGGGGGGCCCTCTATGGCTACACCTTC.

This clone was counted a few times. Written as DNA, the CDR3 is TGTGCCAGCAGTTCCACAGGGGGATGGACAGTTCCCCAGCATTTT. Translated, it gives CASSSTGGWTVPQHF. The genes are TRBV27 and TRBJ1-5; TRBD1 agrees at 8 bases. Germline CDR1 reads MNHEY; CDR2 reads SMNVEV (reference sequence). This CDR3 has 15 residues. J was trimmed by 10 bases and V by 4 bases; bases with no gene match: 12.

The chain employs TRBV19 and TRBJ2-1; the D is unclear. Germline assignment: CDR1 LNHDA and CDR2 SQIVND (reference sequence). Between the trimmed V and J ends, which lost 7 bases and 9 bases, there was a span of 13 bases. This CDR3 contains 12 residues. CDR3 protein: CASKVPTGEQFF. The CDR3 DNA sequence: TGTGCCAGTAAGGTACCGACTGGTGAGCAGTTCTTC.

This rearrangement joins TRBV3-1 (or the pseudogene TRBV3-2) to TRBJ2-5, with 10 bases lining up with TRBD2. CDR3 length equals 16 residues. J lost 1 base, V lost 4 bases, and 6 bases had no gene match. Germline V gene lookup returns CDR1 LGHDT and CDR2 YNNKEL (reference sequence). CDR3 amino acids: CASSPGTSAAQETQYF. CDR3 DNA: TGTGCCAGCAGCCCCGGGACTAGCGCGGCCCAAGAGACCCAGTACTTC.

The V call is TRBV5-1, the J call TRBJ1-1; 12 bases align to TRBD1. With V trimmed by 1 base and J by 0 bases, 7 bases remained unmatched. CDR1 and CDR2 from the germline V gene are SGHRS and YFSETQ. This CDR3 is 18 amino acids long. The CDR3: CASSLSGTGGIMNTEAFF. The CDR3, as DNA: TGCGCCAGCAGCTTGAGCGGGACAGGGGGCATTATGAACACTGAAGCTTTCTTT.

The rearrangement uses TRBV5-1 and TRBJ2-3; maybe TRBD1 (5 bases). The CDR3 length is 14 residues. In germline, CDR1 is SGHRS, CDR2 YFSETQ. V dropped 0 bases and J dropped 6 bases, with 11 bases sitting between them. CDR3 DNA sequence: TGCGCCAGCAGCTTGGGGCAGCCAGGGGATACGCAGTATTTT. Encoded protein: CASSLGQPGDTQYF.

The chain has TRBV10-3 and TRBJ1-2, with TRBD1 matching over 9 bases. Trimming removed 3 bases from V and 8 bases from J; junction bases left unmatched: 4. CDR1 and CDR2 from the germline V gene are ENHRY and SYGVKD. This CDR3 is 13 amino acids long. The CDR3 region is CAISERTGVGYTF. The CDR3 coding sequence is TGTGCCATCAGTGAACGGACAGGGGTCGGCTACACCTTC.

This clone appeared once. The rearrangement joins TRBV2 to TRBJ2-7, with 8 bases matching TRBD1. Germline CDR1 SNHLY, CDR2 FYNNEI. The CDR3 contains 15 residues. The J segment lost 4 bases and the V segment lost 3 bases, leaving 8 bases of the junction unmatched. Written as DNA, the CDR3 is TGTGCCAGCAGTGAGGGCAGGGGGCTTCATTACGAGCAGTACTTC. This gives the protein CASSEGRGLHYEQYF.

This chain uses TRBV30 with TRBJ1-2; 8 nucleotides line up with TRBD1. V gave up 0 bases and J gave up 2 bases; unmatched junction bases: 11. CDR1 and CDR2 from the germline V gene are GTSNPN and SVGIG (reference sequence). The CDR3 loop spans 17 amino acids. This CDR3 reads CAWSVSGVAGGNYGYTF. The CDR3, as DNA: TGTGCCTGGAGTGTATCGGGCGTGGCAGGGGGCAACTATGGCTACACCTTC.

The CDR3 here is CASSLGGRTDTQYF. CDR3 coding DNA: TGTGCCAGCAGCCTGGGGGGGCGGACAGATACGCAGTATTTT. This rearrangement joins TRBV3-1 (or the pseudogene TRBV3-2) to TRBJ2-3, with TRBD2 as a possible D gene (7 bases). V gave up 4 bases and J gave up 3 bases, with 11 bases separating them. Germline V gene sequence: CDR1 LGHDT, CDR2 YNNKEL (reference sequence). This CDR3 is 14 amino acids long.

The chain joins TRBV13 to TRBJ2-6, with 10 nucleotides matching TRBD1. This CDR3 has 18 amino acids. Trimming removed 6 bases from V and 1 base from J; junction bases left unmatched: 9. Germline CDR1 and CDR2: PRHDT and FYEKMQ (reference sequence). The CDR3 DNA reads as TGTGCCAGCAGAGGAAACCCGGGACAGGGGTCTGGGGCCAACGTCCTGACTTTC. Translation gives CASRGNPGQGSGANVLTF.

The rearrangement links TRBV5-1 to TRBJ2-5; 14 bases map to TRBD2. Germline V lookup: CDR1 SGHRS, CDR2 YFSETQ. This CDR3 is built from 15 residues. The trim removed 4 bases at V and 5 bases at J, leaving 4 bases unmatched. The CDR3 DNA reads TGCGCCAGCAGCCTTAGACTAGCGGGGGGGGAGACCCAGTACTTC. Translating it yields CASSLRLAGGETQYF.

V gene TRBV7-9 combines with J gene TRBJ1-2; D is perhaps TRBD1 (6 bases). This CDR3 is built from 13 residues. Trimming took 3 bases from V and 6 from J, leaving 11 bases between them. The germline CDR1 and CDR2 sequences are SEHNR and FQNEAQ (reference sequence). CDR3 nucleotide sequence: TGTGCCAGCAGCTTTGGGGGGGCGGATGGCTACACCTTC. This translates into CASSFGGADGYTF.

The CDR3 nucleotides are TGTGCCAGCTCACCCCGACAGGGGGCCTCCTACGAGCAGTACTTC. As protein: CASSPRQGASYEQYF. The rearrangement links TRBV18 to TRBJ2-7, with TRBD1 matching over 10 bases. Unmatched junction bases numbered 2, after V lost 3 bases and J lost 0 bases. This CDR3 has 15 residues. The germline V gene encodes CDR1 KGHSH and CDR2 LQKENI.

The chain carries TRBV4-2 and TRBJ2-5; maybe TRBD2 (6 bases). Trimming took off 0 bases at V and 5 bases at J, with 16 bases between the two ends. The V gene's germline CDR1 is LGHNA and CDR2 YNFKEQ. The CDR3 runs 16 residues. CDR3 bases: TGTGCCAGCAGCCAAGAGTGGATGGGGGGTGGGGAGACCCAGTACTTC. It is translated as CASSQEWMGGGETQYF.

This clone has only one observation. The genes are TRBV2 and TRBJ1-3; D not resolved. The germline V gene has CDR1 SNHLY and CDR2 FYNNEI. The CDR3 contains 14 residues. The germline V and J ends were trimmed by 0 bases and 0 bases, with 3 bases remaining between them. CDR3 amino acids: CASSEARSGNTIYF. The CDR3, as DNA: TGTGCCAGCAGTGAAGCTCGCTCTGGAAACACCATATATTTT.

V and J are TRBV3-1 (or the pseudogene TRBV3-2) and TRBJ2-3; D gene ambiguous. In germline, CDR1 is LGHDT, CDR2 YNNKEL (reference sequence). The length of the CDR3 is 15 residues. Trimming removed 3 bases at V and 4 bases at J, with 14 bases between. CDR3 protein: CASSQQYMLSDTQYF. The CDR3 DNA reads TGTGCCAGCAGCCAGCAGTATATGTTATCAGATACGCAGTATTTT.

The genes are TRBV11-2 and TRBJ1-2, with a tentative D call TRBD1 (6 bases). Germline V gives CDR1 SGHAT, CDR2 FQNNGV. Trimming removed 5 bases from V and 7 bases from J, with 14 bases in between. The CDR3 length is 13 residues. The CDR3: CASSPTGTVGYTF. The CDR3 DNA reads as TGTGCCAGCAGCCCTACAGGGACGGTTGGCTACACCTTC.

The rearrangement links TRBV14 to TRBJ1-2; D not certain. This CDR3 is 14 amino acids long. Per germline, CDR1 SGHDN and CDR2 FVKESK. Trimming removed 1 base from V and 2 bases from J, with 8 bases in between. CDR3 DNA sequence: TGTGCCAGCAGCCAAGTCAACAGAAACTATGGCTACACCTTC. Its translation is CASSQVNRNYGYTF.

This chain connects TRBV9 to TRBJ2-3; the match to TRBD2 covers 9 bases. The CDR3 consists of 16 residues. Germline V gene lookup returns CDR1 SGDLS and CDR2 YYNGEE. V was pared by 2 bases and J by 4 bases, with 8 bases of the junction left unmatched. CDR3 in amino acids: CASSVVAGVPADTQYF. Written as DNA, the CDR3 is TGTGCCAGCAGCGTGGTAGCGGGGGTACCGGCAGATACGCAGTATTTT.